This T cell receptor (beta chain) was obtained from a study of blood T cell repertoires in COVID-19. About the research overall: The study drew acute and convalescent COVID-19 samples from the United States, Italy and Spain. The analysed material was cDNA or gDNA that came from T cells, B-cell-depleted T cells, or PBMCs.

In the original workflow: Estimation of nucleated cell counts relied on the amplification of reference gene primers. Generated by immunoSEQ multiplex PCR, the TCRdb table keeps only in-frame clones and is missing some. That table gives V, J and clone size, and the DNA gave D and trimming. Among roughly 130,000 clones listed, roughly 80% were seen once. Sequencing input: peripheral blood. The clonotype comes from a man aged 45-65 years with acute or convalescent COVID-19.

The CDR3 reads CAWSRGGSPRGYTF. CDR3 nucleotide sequence: TGTGCCTGGAGTAGAGGAGGGAGCCCTCGTGGCTACACCTTC. The rearrangement uses TRBV30 and TRBJ1-2; D remains unclear. Between the trimmed V and J ends, which lost 2 bases and 7 bases, there was a span of 17 bases. The CDR3 runs 14 residues. The germline V gene has CDR1 GTSNPN and CDR2 SVGIG (reference sequence).